The sequence of this T cell receptor (beta chain) was determined in a study of T cell responses to AZD1222 COVID-19 vaccine. About the research overall: The analysis combined second doses at about 4 or about 12 weeks. General study results and limits: Repertoires were obtained solely post-peak T cell response. Just a handful of AZD1222 recipients were seropositive at baseline. Clonal diversity was possibly underestimated, and the donors were mostly white British, with more females.

The protocol was immunoSEQ multiplex PCR, while the TCRdb copy is restricted to in-frame clones and leaves out a portion. Here the sample spans 130,000 or so clones, roughly 86% being singletons. Germline V CDR1 and CDR2: ENHRY, SYGVKD. V lost 6 bases, J lost 1 base, and 9 bases lay in between. This CDR3 is 14 amino acids long. Of note for this clone: The antigen is undetermined.

The material was peripheral blood, obtained on day 0 of AZD1222 vaccination. This chain connects TRBV10-3 to TRBJ1-4; a possible D gene is TRBD1 (6 bases). The TCR sequence derives from an adult in good health. CDR3: CAIRKQGTNEKLFF. The DNA for the CDR3 is TGTGCCATCAGGAAACAGGGAACTAATGAAAAACTGTTTTTT.